This is a list of T cell receptor beta chains from one sample in a study of brain metastases from non-small cell lung cancer. The assay was immunoSEQ multiplex PCR, and TCRdb's table has in-frame clones only and misses some. This sample has approximately 1,500 clones, with 81% found just once. The sample consisted of tissue from a brain metastasis. Receptors originate from a donor aged 40 or over with non-small cell lung cancer. Each CDR3 is given with its conserved first and last residue. The D gene is left open where the match is weak. Expanded clones get a size class; other rows say once, few or many, or leave the size out.

>.|.|TRBV2|TRBJ1-1
TGTACCAGGGCCGCACCAAACACTGAAGCTTTCTTT
CTRAAPNTEAFF
>TRBD2|.|TRBV29-1|TRBJ2-3
TGCAGCGTCCTTACTAGCGGGGGGATCTTAACGCAGTATTTT
CSVLTSGGILTQYF
>TRBD2|once|TRBV6-6|TRBJ2-5
TGTGCCAGCAGTGTGGGACTAGCGGAAGAGACCCAGTACTTC
CASSVGLAEETQYF
>.|.|TRBV6-1|TRBJ1-3
TGTGCCAGCAGTGAACTCCTCTTCTCTGGAAACACCATATATTTT
CASSELLFSGNTIYF
>TRBD1|.|TRBV24-1|TRBJ2-1
TGTGCCACCAGTGATTTCGGAGGAGGACAGGGCTACAATGAGCAGTTCTTC
CATSDFGGGQGYNEQFF
>TRBD2|.|TRBV4-2|TRBJ2-3
TGTGCCAGCAGCCCTTTACTAGCGGGGAACACAGATACGCAGTATTTT
CASSPLLAGNTDTQYF
>.|.|TRBV30|TRBJ1-5
TGTGCCTGGAGTGTGTTGACCGACGGTCAGCCCCAGCATTTT
CAWSVLTDGQPQHF
>TRBD2|few|TRBV5-5|TRBJ2-7
TGTGCCAGCAGCTTGGACGCGGGGGTAATGTACTTC
CASSLDAGVMYF
>.|.|TRBV6-1|TRBJ1-2
TGTGCCAGCAGTGAAACGGGAGGGCGTAGGGGCTACACCTTC
CASSETGGRRGYTF
>TRBD2|.|TRBV14|TRBJ2-1
TGTGCCAGCAGCCCATGGCGGGGGGGCTACAATGAGCAGTTCTTC
CASSPWRGGYNEQFF
>.|once|TRBV28|TRBJ2-5
TGTGCCAGCAGTTTCCTAGCGCCCCGACAAGAGACCCAGTACTTC
CASSFLAPRQETQYF
>TRBD1|.|TRBV18|TRBJ1-2
TGTGCCAGCTCCTTCCAGGGGGACTATGGCTACACCTTC
CASSFQGDYGYTF
>.|once|TRBV6-4|TRBJ1-6
TGTGCCAGCAGTGACAGGGAAGGATCACCCCTCCACTTT
CASSDREGSPLHF
>.|few|TRBV4-3|TRBJ2-3
TGCGCCAGCAGCCGACAACGCACAGATACGCAGTATTTT
CASSRQRTDTQYF
>.|.|TRBV19|TRBJ1-2
TGTGCCACTCGGACATATTATGGCTACACCTTC
CATRTYYGYTF
>.|.|TRBV5-6|TRBJ2-3
TGTGCCAGCAGCTTGAATCGGGGGAGCACAGATACGCAGTATTTT
CASSLNRGSTDTQYF
>.|once|TRBV9|TRBJ2-5
TGTGCCAGCAGCTCATCCGGGGCGTTCCAAGAAACCCAGTACTTC
CASSSSGAFQETQYF